This note documents a single TCR beta chain sequence. Germline assignment: CDR1 LGHDT and CDR2 YNNKEL (reference sequence). V lost 0 bases and J 9 bases, leaving 3 bases between the germline ends. This CDR3 has 12 residues. The data derive from a study of response to subunit inactivated influenza vaccine. MiXCR, applied by TCRdb to the RT-PCR reads, yields one record per CDR3 protein. The data hold just under 550,000 distinct CDR3 sequences, with under 30% observed a single time. This sample also belongs to another study, concerning T cells expressing NK-cell markers. That work contributes: Researchers built TCR beta cDNA using 5'RACE template switching with UMIs. NKG2C+ dominant clonotype frequencies in 6 or 7 donors were roughly 1.0-7.0% of CD8+ T cells.

The TCR originated in a middle-aged man who received an inactivated influenza vaccine. The chain has TRBV3-1 and TRBJ1-6; no clear D. The material was CD4+ T cells sorted from PBMCs, obtained less than 13 days after vaccination. The CDR3 loop is CASSQESSPLHF. CDR3 DNA sequence: TGTGCCAGCAGCCAAGAAAGTTCACCCCTCCACTTT.